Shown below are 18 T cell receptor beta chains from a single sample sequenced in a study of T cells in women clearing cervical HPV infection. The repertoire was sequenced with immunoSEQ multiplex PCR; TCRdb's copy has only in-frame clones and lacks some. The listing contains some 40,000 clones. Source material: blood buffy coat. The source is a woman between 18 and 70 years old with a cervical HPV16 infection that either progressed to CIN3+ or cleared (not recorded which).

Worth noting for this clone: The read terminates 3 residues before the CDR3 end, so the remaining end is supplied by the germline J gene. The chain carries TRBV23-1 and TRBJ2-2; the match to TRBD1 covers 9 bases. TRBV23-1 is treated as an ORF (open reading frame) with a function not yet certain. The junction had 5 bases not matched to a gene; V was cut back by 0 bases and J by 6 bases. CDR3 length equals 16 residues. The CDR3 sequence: CASSQSEDRGSGELFF. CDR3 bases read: TGCGCCAGCAGTCAATCCGAGGACAGGGGTTCCGGGGAG.

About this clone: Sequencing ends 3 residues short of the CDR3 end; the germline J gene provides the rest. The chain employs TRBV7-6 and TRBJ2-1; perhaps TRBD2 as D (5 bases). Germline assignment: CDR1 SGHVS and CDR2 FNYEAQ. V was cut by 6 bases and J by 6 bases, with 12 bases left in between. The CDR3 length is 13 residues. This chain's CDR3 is CASRAASRNEQFF. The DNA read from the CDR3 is TGTGCCAGCAGGGCGGCTAGCCGCAATGAG.

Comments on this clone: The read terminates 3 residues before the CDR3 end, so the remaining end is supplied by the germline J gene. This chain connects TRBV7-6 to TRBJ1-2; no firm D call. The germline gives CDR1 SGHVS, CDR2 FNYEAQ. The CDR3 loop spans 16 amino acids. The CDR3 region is CASSPSSLPSTDTYTF. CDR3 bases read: TGTGCCAGCAGCCCCTCAAGTCTGCCTAGCACAGATACC.

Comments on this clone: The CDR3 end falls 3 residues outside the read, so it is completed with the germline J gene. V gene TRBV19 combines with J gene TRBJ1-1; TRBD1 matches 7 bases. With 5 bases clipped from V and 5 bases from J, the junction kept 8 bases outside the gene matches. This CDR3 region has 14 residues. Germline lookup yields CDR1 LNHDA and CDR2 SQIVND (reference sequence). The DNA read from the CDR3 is TGTGCCAGTAGTCTTGGGACAGCGCAAACTGAA. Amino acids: CASSLGTAQTE. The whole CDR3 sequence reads CASSLGTAQTEAFF.

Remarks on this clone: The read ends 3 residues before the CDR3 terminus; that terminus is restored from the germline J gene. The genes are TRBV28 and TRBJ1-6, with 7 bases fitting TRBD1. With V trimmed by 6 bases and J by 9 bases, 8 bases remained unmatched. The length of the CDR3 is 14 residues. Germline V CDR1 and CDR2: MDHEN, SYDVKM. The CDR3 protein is CASSPRQGVSPLHF. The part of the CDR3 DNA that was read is TGTGCCAGCAGCCCTCGACAGGGAGTTTCACCC.

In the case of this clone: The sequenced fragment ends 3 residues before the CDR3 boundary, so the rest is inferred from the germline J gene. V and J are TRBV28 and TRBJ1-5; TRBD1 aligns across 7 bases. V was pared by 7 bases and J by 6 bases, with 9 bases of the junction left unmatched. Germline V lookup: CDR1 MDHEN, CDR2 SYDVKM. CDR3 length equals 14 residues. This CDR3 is CASNRGGRSQPQHF. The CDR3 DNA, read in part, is TGTGCCAGCAACAGGGGTGGGCGGAGTCAGCCC.

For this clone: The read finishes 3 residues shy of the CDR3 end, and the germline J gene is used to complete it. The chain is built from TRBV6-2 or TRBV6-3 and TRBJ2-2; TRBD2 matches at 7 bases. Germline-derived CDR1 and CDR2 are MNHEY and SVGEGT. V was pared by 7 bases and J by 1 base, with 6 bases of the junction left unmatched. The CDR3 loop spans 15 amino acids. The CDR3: CASTHSGWNTGELFF. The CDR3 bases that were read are TGTGCCAGCACCCATAGCGGGTGGAACACCGGGGAG.

The DNA read from the CDR3 is TGTGCCAGTACCGTAACGGGACAGAGGAATGAC. It encodes CASTVTGQRND. The CDR3 in its entirety is CASTVTGQRNDYTF. The chain couples TRBV19 to TRBJ1-2; TRBD1 aligns across 7 bases. The read ends 3 residues before the CDR3 terminus; that terminus is restored from the germline J gene. CDR3 size: 14 residues. CDR1 is LNHDA and CDR2 is SQIVND in the germline V gene (reference sequence).

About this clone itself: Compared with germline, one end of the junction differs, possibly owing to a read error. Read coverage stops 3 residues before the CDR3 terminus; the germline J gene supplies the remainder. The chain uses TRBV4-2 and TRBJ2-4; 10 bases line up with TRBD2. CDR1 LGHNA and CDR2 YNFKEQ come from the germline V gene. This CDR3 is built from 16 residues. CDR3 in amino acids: CASSQVAGGFKNIQYF. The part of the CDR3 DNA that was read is TGCGCCAGCAGCCAAGTAGCGGGAGGCTTCAAAAACATT.

Incomplete CDR3 DNA: TGTGCCAGCTCAATCGACAGCATGAACACTGAA. This sequence encodes CASSIDSMNTE. The full CDR3 protein reads CASSIDSMNTEAFF. The V gene is TRBV18, the J gene TRBJ1-1; tentative D call: TRBD1 (5 bases). The CDR3 end is not reached by the read, which stops 3 residues before it; the germline J gene fills it in. V lost 5 bases to trimming and J lost 0 bases, with 10 bases between them. Germline-derived CDR1 and CDR2 are KGHSH and LQKENI. The CDR3 loop spans 14 amino acids.

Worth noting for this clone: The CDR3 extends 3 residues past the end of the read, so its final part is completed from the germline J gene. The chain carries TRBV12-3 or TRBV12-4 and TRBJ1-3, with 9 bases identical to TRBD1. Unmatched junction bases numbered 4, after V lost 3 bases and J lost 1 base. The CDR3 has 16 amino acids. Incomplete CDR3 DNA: TGTGCCAGCAGTTTTGACAGGGGGGGATCTGGAAACACC. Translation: CASSFDRGGSGNT. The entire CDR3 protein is CASSFDRGGSGNTIYF.

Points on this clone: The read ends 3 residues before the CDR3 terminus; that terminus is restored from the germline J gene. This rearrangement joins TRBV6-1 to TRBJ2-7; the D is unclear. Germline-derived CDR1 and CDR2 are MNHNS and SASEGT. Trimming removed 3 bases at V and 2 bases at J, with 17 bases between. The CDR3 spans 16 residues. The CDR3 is CASSDYGSAFPYEQYF. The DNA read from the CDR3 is TGTGCCAGCAGTGATTACGGGTCAGCATTTCCCTACGAG.

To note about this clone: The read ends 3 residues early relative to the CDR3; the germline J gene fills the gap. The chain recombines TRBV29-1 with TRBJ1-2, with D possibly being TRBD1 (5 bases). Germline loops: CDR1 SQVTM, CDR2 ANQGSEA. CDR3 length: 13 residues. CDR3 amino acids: CSVARQPLGGYTF. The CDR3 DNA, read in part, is TGCAGCGTGGCTAGACAGCCATTGGGGGGC.

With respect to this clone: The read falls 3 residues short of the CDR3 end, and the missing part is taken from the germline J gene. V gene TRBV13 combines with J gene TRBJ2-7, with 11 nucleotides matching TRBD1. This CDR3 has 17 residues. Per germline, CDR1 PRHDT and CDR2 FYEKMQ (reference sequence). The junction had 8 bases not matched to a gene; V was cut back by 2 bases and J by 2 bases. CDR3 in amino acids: CASSLSTGQGVTYEQYF. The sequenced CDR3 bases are TGTGCCAGCAGCTTATCAACGGGACAGGGGGTTACCTACGAG. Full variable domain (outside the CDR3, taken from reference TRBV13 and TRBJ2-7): AAGVIQSPRHLIKEKRETATLKCYPIPRHDTVYWYQQGPGQDPQFLISFYEKMQSDKGSIPDRFSAQQFSDYHSELNMSSLELGDSALYFCASSLSTGQGVTYEQYFGPGTRLTVT.

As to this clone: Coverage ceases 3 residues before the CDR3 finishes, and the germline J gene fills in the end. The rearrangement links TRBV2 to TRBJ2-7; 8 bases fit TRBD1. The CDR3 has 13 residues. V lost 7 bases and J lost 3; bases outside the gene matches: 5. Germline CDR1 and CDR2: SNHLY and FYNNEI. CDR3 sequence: CASTMDRDYEQYF. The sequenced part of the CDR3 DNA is TGTGCCAGCACCATGGACAGGGACTACGAG.

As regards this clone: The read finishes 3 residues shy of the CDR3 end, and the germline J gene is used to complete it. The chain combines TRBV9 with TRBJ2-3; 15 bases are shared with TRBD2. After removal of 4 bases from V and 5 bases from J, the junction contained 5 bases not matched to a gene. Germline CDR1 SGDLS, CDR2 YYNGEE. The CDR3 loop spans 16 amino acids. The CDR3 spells CASSSGLAGGKDTQYF. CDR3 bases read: TGTGCCAGCAGCTCGGGACTAGCGGGAGGTAAAGATACG.

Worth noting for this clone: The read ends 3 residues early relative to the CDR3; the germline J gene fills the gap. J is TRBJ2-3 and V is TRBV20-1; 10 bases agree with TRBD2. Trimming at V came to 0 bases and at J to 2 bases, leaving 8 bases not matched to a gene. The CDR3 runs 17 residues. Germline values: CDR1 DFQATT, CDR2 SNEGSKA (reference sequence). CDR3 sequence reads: CSARDPRTSGNTDTQYF. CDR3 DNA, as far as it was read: TGCAGTGCTAGAGATCCGAGGACTAGCGGAAACACAGATACG.

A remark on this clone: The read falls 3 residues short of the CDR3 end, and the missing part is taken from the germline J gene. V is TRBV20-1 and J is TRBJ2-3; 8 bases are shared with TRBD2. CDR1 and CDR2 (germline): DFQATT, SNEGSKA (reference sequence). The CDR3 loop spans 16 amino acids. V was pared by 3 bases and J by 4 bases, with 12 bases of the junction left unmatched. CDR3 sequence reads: CSASLLAGGGSDTQYF. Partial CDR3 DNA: TGCAGTGCTAGTTTGTTAGCGGGCGGGGGGTCAGATACG.